The 4 T cell receptor beta chains presented below share a single source sample, sequenced in a study of blood T cell repertoires in COVID-19. Sequenced by immunoSEQ multiplex PCR; TCRdb stores in-frame clones only, minus some. The sample has around 200,000 clones; around four fifths are singletons. Sample: peripheral blood. These receptors were taken from a man aged 50 to 59 with active or convalescent COVID-19.

The chain is built from TRBV29-1 and TRBJ1-1; weak D call: TRBD1 (6 bases). Germline V gene data show CDR1 as SQVTM and CDR2 as ANQGSEA. The CDR3 is 12 amino acids. Trimming stripped 7 bases from V and 3 bases from J, with 12 bases between. CDR3 sequence (DNA): TGCAGCGCCTTATACAGGGACACTGAAGCTTTCTTT. Protein: CSALYRDTEAFF.

V and J are TRBV7-2 and TRBJ2-2, with 9 bases identical to TRBD1. This CDR3 spans 16 amino acids. Germline CDR1 SGHTA, CDR2 FQGNSA. The J segment lost 7 bases and the V segment lost 4 bases, leaving 10 bases of the junction unmatched. This CDR3 reads CASSSTGGLGGGELFF. The DNA of the CDR3 is TGTGCCAGCAGCTCCACAGGGGGCCTTGGGGGCGGGGAGCTGTTTTTT.

Only a few counts were recorded for this clone. The chain links TRBV19 to TRBJ2-5, with D possibly TRBD1 on 6 matching bases. Per germline, CDR1 LNHDA and CDR2 SQIVND (reference sequence). Deletions cut 5 bases from V and 3 bases from J, with 10 bases between. The CDR3 covers 13 residues. CDR3 loop: CASSGQGKETQYF. The DNA of the CDR3 is TGTGCCAGTAGTGGCCAGGGGAAAGAGACCCAGTACTTC.

This chain connects TRBV19 to TRBJ2-3; 7 bases are shared with TRBD2. The CDR3 sequence is 15 residues long. The junction had 5 bases not matched to a gene; V was cut back by 3 bases and J by 2 bases. Germline loops: CDR1 LNHDA, CDR2 SQIVND (reference sequence). The CDR3 DNA sequence: TGTGCCAGTAGTATTTCTAGCGGTAACACAGATACGCAGTATTTT. It is translated as CASSISSGNTDTQYF.